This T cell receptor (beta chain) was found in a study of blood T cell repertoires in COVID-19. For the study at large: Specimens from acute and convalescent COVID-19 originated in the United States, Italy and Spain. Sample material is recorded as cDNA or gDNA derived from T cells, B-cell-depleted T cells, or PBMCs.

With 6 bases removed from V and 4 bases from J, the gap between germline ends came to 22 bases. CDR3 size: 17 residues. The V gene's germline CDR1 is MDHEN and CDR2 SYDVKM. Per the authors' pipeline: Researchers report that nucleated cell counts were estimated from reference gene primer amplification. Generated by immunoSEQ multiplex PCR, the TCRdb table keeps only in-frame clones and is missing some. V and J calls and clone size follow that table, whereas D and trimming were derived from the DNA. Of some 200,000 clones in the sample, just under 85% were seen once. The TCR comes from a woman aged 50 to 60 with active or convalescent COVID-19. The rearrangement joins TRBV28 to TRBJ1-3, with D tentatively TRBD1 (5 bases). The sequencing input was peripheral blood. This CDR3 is CASSRRRDPGGGNTIYF. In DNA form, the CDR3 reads TGTGCCAGCAGCCGAAGACGGGACCCCGGGGGAGGAAACACCATATATTTT.